These 6 T cell receptor beta chains were sequenced from one sample in a study of regulatory T cells in long-lasting Graves disease. Relying on iRepertoire HTBI primers and Arm-PCR of CDR3 regions, the team built TCR beta libraries. TCRdb re-analysed the multiplex PCR reads in MiXCR, keeping a single row per CDR3 protein. Of 430,000 or so distinct CDR3 sequences in the sample, 21% were seen once. The time point was: persistent/refractory GD, antithyroid drugs over 5 years with positive TRAb. The TCR library was prepared using RNA isolated from PBMCs. The sequencing used peripheral blood mononuclear cells (PBMCs), collected when the disease was refractory, from a patient treated with antithyroid drugs. The receptor source for this set is a female donor with Graves disease.

This clonotype was seen a handful of times. The V and J genes are TRBV7-6 and TRBJ2-5, with 9 bases matching TRBD1. V shed 4 bases, J shed 0 bases, and the junction held 3 bases outside the gene matches. This CDR3 comprises 15 residues. Germline lookup yields CDR1 SGHVS and CDR2 FNYEAQ. CDR3 sequence (DNA): TGTGCCAGCAGCTACGGGACAGGGTACCAAGAGACCCAGTACTTC. Translating gives CASSYGTGYQETQYF.

The table lists this clonotype with many counts. The chain uses TRBV12-3 or TRBV12-4 and TRBJ1-1; possible D gene TRBD1, 6 bases. There are 13 residues in the CDR3. Trimming cost V 6 bases and J 3 bases, with 11 bases left between them. CDR3 bases: TGTGCCAGCAGCCTAGGGGGTGACACTGAAGCTTTCTTT. Its translation: CASSLGGDTEAFF.

This sequence joins TRBV27 and TRBJ2-3; unclear D gene. Germline V gives CDR1 MNHEY, CDR2 SMNVEV (reference sequence). CDR3 length: 14 amino acids. V lost 3 bases, J lost 4 bases, and 11 bases lay in between. CDR3 nucleotide sequence: TGTGCCAGCAGTTTTAGGGCAGCACCAGATACGCAGTATTTT. It yields the protein CASSFRAAPDTQYF.

The V and J genes are TRBV6-2 or TRBV6-3 and TRBJ2-7; TRBD1 might be the D (5 bases). CDR1 and CDR2 from the germline V gene are MNHEY and SVGEGT. The CDR3 spans 14 residues. Trimming cost V 3 bases and J 6 bases, with 15 bases left between them. The CDR3: CASSYQGIIAEQYF. The CDR3 nucleotides are TGTGCCAGCAGTTATCAGGGTATCATTGCCGAGCAGTACTTC.

This clonotype was recorded at least ten times. The chain uses TRBV28 and TRBJ2-2; TRBD2 is a possible D gene (5 bases). This CDR3 region has 16 residues. CDR1 and CDR2 from the germline V gene are MDHEN and SYDVKM. The V and J ends lost 4 bases and 0 bases respectively, with 12 bases between them. CDR3 amino acids: CASSSASGANTGELFF. The CDR3 DNA follows: TGTGCCAGCAGTTCAGCCAGCGGAGCGAACACCGGGGAGCTGTTTTTT.

This clonotype was recorded at least ten times. The chain has TRBV7-2 and TRBJ2-5; 7 nucleotides line up with TRBD2. CDR3 length equals 15 residues. Germline V gene lookup returns CDR1 SGHTA and CDR2 FQGNSA. Trimming cost V 4 bases and J 4 bases; bases outside gene matches: 9. In DNA form, the CDR3 reads TGTGCCAGCAGCTCCACCGGGACTACCACAGAGACCCAGTACTTC. It specifies CASSSTGTTTETQYF.